The 22 T cell receptor beta chains below all came from one sample that was sequenced in a study of T-cell reconstitution after alpha-beta-depleted transplantation in children. As it was prepared, the TCRbeta library received unique molecular identifiers. In TCRdb, the PCR reads were re-called with MiXCR into one record per CDR3 protein. The sample gives 500,000 to 600,000 distinct CDR3 sequences, 32% of which show up once; 2.4% is in the top ten. The input for sequencing was PBMCs from the stem cell graft donor, taken from the stem cell graft. These receptor sequences come from a human donor who donated a stem cell graft to a child with aplastic anemia.

The chain is built from TRBV10-3 and TRBJ2-7, with a possible D match to TRBD2 (5 bases). The CDR3 totals 12 residues. Germline CDR1 is ENHRY and CDR2 is SYGVKD. The germline V and J ends were trimmed by 2 bases and 4 bases, with 6 bases remaining between them. The CDR3 protein is CAISEAGYEQYV. CDR3 bases: TGTGCCATCAGTGAGGCGGGTTACGAGCAGTACGTC.

The chain combines TRBV30 with TRBJ1-1; TRBD1 matches 8 bases. The CDR3 is made up of 13 amino acids. Germline lookup yields CDR1 GTSNPN and CDR2 SVGIG (reference sequence). CDR3 loop: CGGQEMMNTEAFF. The CDR3 bases are TGTGGGGGACAGGAGATGATGAACACTGAAGCTTTCTTT.

This clonotype showed up just a few times. The V gene is TRBV20-1, the J gene TRBJ1-2; 7 nucleotides align to TRBD1. This CDR3 has 13 residues. V shed 3 bases and J 6 bases; nucleotides not matched to a gene: 7. The V gene's germline CDR1 is DFQATT and CDR2 SNEGSKA (reference sequence). For the CDR3, the DNA is TGCAGTGCTAGCGGAGGACAGGTGAATGGCTACACCTTC. It specifies CSASGGQVNGYTF.

The V and J genes are TRBV29-1 and TRBJ2-5; tentatively, D is TRBD2 (6 bases). Between the trimmed V and J ends, which lost 4 bases and 4 bases, there was a span of 13 bases. The V gene's germline CDR1 is SQVTM and CDR2 ANQGSEA. CDR3 length: 13 residues. The CDR3 region is CSVVRAGRETQYF. CDR3 DNA sequence: TGCAGCGTTGTCAGGGCGGGAAGAGAGACCCAGTACTTC.

The rearrangement joins TRBV14 to TRBJ2-7; D gene uncertain. This CDR3 has 14 amino acids. Germline V CDR1 and CDR2: SGHDN, FVKESK. V was cut by 1 base and J by 3 bases, with 10 bases left in between. The CDR3 coding sequence is TGTGCCAGCAGCCAAGCTAGATCCCTCTACGAGCAGTACTTC. Its protein is CASSQARSLYEQYF.

In regard to this clonotype: The junction and the germline gene differ at one end; a read error may be behind it. This chain uses TRBV14 with TRBJ2-7; no clear D. The CDR3 totals 15 residues. CDR1 SGHDN and CDR2 FVKESK come from the germline V gene. In DNA form, the CDR3 reads TGTGCCAGCAGCCAAGTGTGGGCACGCTCCCACGAGCAGTACTTC. It translates to CASSQVWARSHEQYF.

Written as DNA, the CDR3 is TGTGCCAGCAGTCACAGGGTTTCGGAAGCTTTCTTT. Its translation: CASSHRVSEAFF. The V and J genes are TRBV12-3 or TRBV12-4 and TRBJ1-1, with D possibly matching TRBD1 (6 bases). Trimming took 5 bases from V and 8 from J, leaving 12 bases between them. This CDR3 has 12 amino acids.

V gene TRBV7-2 combines with J gene TRBJ2-7; 13 nucleotides match TRBD2. Germline CDR1 and CDR2: SGHTA and FQGNSA. V trimming: 6 bases; J trimming: 1 base; junction bases outside the gene matches: 9. The CDR3 is 17 residues long. The CDR3 region is CASSLGTSGIFSYEQYV. The CDR3 bases are TGTGCCAGCAGTCTCGGGACTAGCGGGATCTTTTCCTACGAGCAGTACGTC.

This clonotype was found a few times. The genes are TRBV29-1 and TRBJ1-2, with 10 bases that match TRBD1. Germline CDR1 SQVTM, CDR2 ANQGSEA. With 7 bases clipped from V and 6 bases from J, the junction kept 2 bases outside the gene matches. This CDR3 is 11 amino acids long. The CDR3: CSAGQGDGYTF. The CDR3 bases are TGCAGCGCCGGACAGGGGGATGGCTACACCTTC.

The chain couples TRBV10-3 to TRBJ2-7; TRBD2 agrees at 14 bases. The trim removed 6 bases at V and 0 bases at J, leaving 7 bases unmatched. CDR1 is ENHRY, CDR2 SYGVKD, per germline. The CDR3 runs 17 residues. The DNA of the CDR3 is TGTGCCATCAGCCGCTCCGGGACTAGCGGGAGCTCCTACGAGCAGTACTTC. Translating gives CAISRSGTSGSSYEQYF.

This chain joins TRBV20-1 and TRBJ2-1; 7 bases align to TRBD2. The V gene end was trimmed by 3 bases and the J gene end by 3 bases; junction bases not matched to a gene: 8. Germline V lookup: CDR1 DFQATT, CDR2 SNEGSKA (reference sequence). The CDR3 runs 15 residues. The CDR3 DNA is TGCAGTGCTAGTCCTCCGGGGAGGGGCTACAATGAGCAGTTCTTC. Translation gives CSASPPGRGYNEQFF.

V and J are TRBV24-1 and TRBJ2-1; 15 bases map to TRBD2. The CDR3 runs 18 residues. Looked up from germline, CDR1 is KGHDR and CDR2 is SFDVKD. The ends lost 3 bases at V and 7 bases at J; junction bases unmatched: 9. The CDR3 protein is CATSDPGTSGRQGNEQFF. CDR3 DNA: TGTGCCACCAGTGATCCAGGGACTAGCGGGAGGCAAGGGAATGAGCAGTTCTTC.

The CDR3 nucleotides read TGCAGTGCTCGACAGGGCCCCAATCAGCCCCAGCATTTT. This translates into CSARQGPNQPQHF. The chain carries TRBV20-1 and TRBJ1-5; 7 nucleotides agree with TRBD1. The CDR3 covers 13 residues. J was trimmed by 3 bases and V by 5 bases; bases with no gene match: 4. CDR1 is DFQATT and CDR2 is SNEGSKA in the germline V gene (reference sequence).

The chain uses TRBV27 and TRBJ1-5; 8 bases fit TRBD1. The germline gives CDR1 MNHEY, CDR2 SMNVEV (reference sequence). This CDR3 has 16 amino acids. The J segment lost 1 base and the V segment lost 5 bases, leaving 7 bases of the junction unmatched. CDR3 sequence (DNA): TGTGCCAGCAGTACTAACCGGGACAGGAGCAATCAGCCCCAGCATTTT. This translates into CASSTNRDRSNQPQHF.

This chain links TRBV12-3 or TRBV12-4 with TRBJ2-1; no clear D gene. The CDR3 spans 16 residues. Trimming removed 4 bases from V and 4 bases from J, with 17 bases in between. The CDR3 nucleotides read TGTGCCAGCAGTTCCCCTTGGCCGAAGAGTTACAATGAGCAGTTCTTC. Residues: CASSSPWPKSYNEQFF.

This clonotype occurred a few times. The chain recombines TRBV29-1 with TRBJ2-5; 10 bases map to TRBD1. The CDR3 contains 13 residues. The germline V gene has CDR1 SQVTM and CDR2 ANQGSEA. With V trimmed by 5 bases and J by 5 bases, 5 bases remained unmatched. The CDR3, as DNA: TGCAGCGTTAGGACAGGGGGGGGCGAGACCCAGTACTTC. The encoded protein is CSVRTGGGETQYF.

The rearrangement uses TRBV13 and TRBJ2-2; D perhaps matches TRBD1 (6 bases). The CDR3 runs to 16 residues. Looked up from germline, CDR1 is PRHDT and CDR2 is FYEKMQ (reference sequence). V was trimmed by 5 bases and J by 0 bases, leaving 13 bases between them. The CDR3 DNA reads as TGTGCCAGCAGCACCTGGGACAATCCGAACACCGGGGAGCTGTTTTTT. Its translation: CASSTWDNPNTGELFF. Together with reference TRBV13 and TRBJ2-2, the CDR3 gives the full variable domain: AAGVIQSPRHLIKEKRETATLKCYPIPRHDTVYWYQQGPGQDPQFLISFYEKMQSDKGSIPDRFSAQQFSDYHSELNMSSLELGDSALYFCASSTWDNPNTGELFFGEGSRLTVL.

This clonotype was counted a few times. One junction end does not reproduce the germline sequence, and a read error may be involved. This chain uses TRBV27 with TRBJ1-3; D call uncertain. The CDR3 sequence is 15 residues long. CDR1 MNHEY and CDR2 SMNVEV come from the germline V gene (reference sequence). For the CDR3, the DNA is TGTGCCAGCAGTCTATCCCCAGCCTCTGGAAACACCATATATTTT. It yields the protein CASSLSPASGNTIYF.

This chain connects TRBV11-2 to TRBJ2-1, with 7 positions matching TRBD2. The CDR3 extends over 14 amino acids. The ends lost 0 bases at V and 9 bases at J; junction bases unmatched: 5. Looked up from germline, CDR1 is SGHAT and CDR2 is FQNNGV. The CDR3 loop reads CASSLDRLAGEQFF. In nucleotides, the CDR3 is TGTGCCAGCAGCTTAGACCGACTAGCAGGTGAGCAGTTCTTC. The full variable domain, rest sourced from reference TRBV11-2 and TRBJ2-1, is EAGVAQSPRYKIIEKRQSVAFWCNPISGHATLYWYQQILGQGPKLLIQFQNNGVVDDSQLPKDRFSAERLKGVDSTLKIQPAKLEDSAVYLCASSLDRLAGEQFFGPGTRLTVL.

V is TRBV6-5 and J is TRBJ2-1, with a tentative D call TRBD1 (5 bases). There are 18 residues in the CDR3. Trimming took 0 bases from V and 5 from J, leaving 20 bases between them. Germline CDR1 reads MNHEY; CDR2 reads SVGAGI. CDR3 nucleotides: TGTGCCAGCAGTTACTCGATTAGGCGGCAGGGTAACGACAATGAGCAGTTCTTC. This codes for CASSYSIRRQGNDNEQFF.

The genes are TRBV4-3 and TRBJ1-5; TRBD1 might be the D (5 bases). The CDR3 is 15 amino acids. Trimming pared 2 bases from V and 3 bases from J, leaving 11 bases between. Per germline, CDR1 LGHNA and CDR2 YSLEER. In nucleotides, the CDR3 is TGCGCCAGCAGCCAAACGACAGAACTCAATCAGCCCCAGCATTTT. Translated: CASSQTTELNQPQHF.

The gene calls are TRBV29-1 and TRBJ2-7; weak D call: TRBD2 (6 bases). CDR1 and CDR2 from the germline V gene are SQVTM and ANQGSEA. The germline V and J ends were trimmed by 3 bases and 5 bases, with 20 bases remaining between them. The CDR3 is 15 amino acids. The CDR3 spells CSVEILGTGGDEQYF. The DNA for the CDR3 is TGCAGCGTTGAGATACTCGGGACCGGCGGGGACGAGCAGTACTTC.